This T cell receptor beta chain stems from a study of blood T cell repertoires in COVID-19. Study summary: Some COVID-19 samples were acute and others convalescent; all came from the United States, Italy and Spain. T cells, B-cell-depleted T cells, or PBMCs provided the cDNA or gDNA that served as material.

The CDR3 extends over 14 amino acids. The ends lost 4 bases at V and 10 bases at J; junction bases unmatched: 6. Germline loops: CDR1 LGHNT, CDR2 FRNRAP. Original handling: Scientists estimated how many nucleated cells there were by amplifying reference gene primers. Sequencing used immunoSEQ multiplex PCR; TCRdb keeps in-frame clones, though not all of them. The V and J calls and clone size are taken from that table; D and trimming were inferred from the DNA. The table shows about 27,000 clones, with around 90% occurring only once. The sample comprised peripheral blood. This rearrangement joins TRBV12-5 to TRBJ2-1; 11 bases are shared with TRBD2. The source of this sequence is a human donor with active COVID-19. The donor label of this sample is uncertain. The CDR3 DNA sequence: TGTGCTAGTGGTTATGAAATAGCGGGAGGGGAGCAGTTCTTC. Translated: CASGYEIAGGEQFF.